This T cell receptor (beta chain) comes out of a study of cytomegalovirus exposure and HLA in healthy donors (dated by TCRdb to the late 2010s). Notes on the research overall: According to a later analysis, the roughly 130 validation repertoires were produced on the same platform as the approximately 610 repertoires of the first cohort. The study aimed to test whether cataloging public T cell receptors could reveal signatures of past pathogen exposure. Besides the first cohort of 666 subjects, a separate validation cohort made up of 95 to 150 different subjects was used. To predict cytomegalovirus infection status, the study brought together high-throughput TCR immunosequencing, statistical association of individual TCRs with disease status, and machine learning.

Relative to germline, V is missing 5 bases and J is missing 2 bases, with 6 bases of the junction outside any gene match. The cysteine opens and the phenylalanine closes a CDR3 of 14 amino acids. Only the CDR3 portion is preserved as DNA: 42 bases, with reading frame beginning at the first base. The germline V gene provides CDR1 SGHVS and CDR2 FQNEAQ. What the work shows at the level of the full study, not this receptor alone: Of the cluster scores, approximately 94% were above 0 in a later analysis, which found that TCRs clustered in the first cohort also tended to co-occur in the 120 validation repertoires. A total of around 150 TCR beta chains were listed by the study as associated with cytomegalovirus. A later analysis lacked HLA typing for the validation cohort, so it scored co-occurrence in that cohort across all 110 or so repertoires. The classifier was reported to diagnose cytomegalovirus status with high specificity and sensitivity in both the original cohort and the validation cohort. Across donors, most TCR sequences were observed very rarely, whereas some public TCRs were present in many individuals. It was suggested by the authors that the approach could potentially be generalized to other disease states and immunological phenotypes. In vitro tests confirmed that three of the cytomegalovirus-associated TCR beta chains recognize cytomegalovirus antigens.

This clone was recorded only once. Its antigen specificity is not known. No qualities accompany the bases; no much larger clone lies one base away. Separate from the approximately 700-subject first cohort, the validation cohort of roughly 130 subjects was the group to which the donors belonged. Library prep was done by the immunoSEQ multiplex PCR assay. The study's own analysis went as follows. A statistical classification framework was built to diagnose cytomegalovirus status from the catalog of TCR beta chain sequences. Held by TCRdb, this immuneACCESS table contains in-frame sequences only and omits some clones. Under half of the omission traces to an unresolved V gene where checked; the cause of the rest is unknown. V and J calls plus clone size are reproduced from that table; the DNA served to infer D and trimming. Across this sample there are hundreds of thousands of clones, with less than 95% seen only once. The top ten clones comprise approximately 3.1% of the sample.

The sample taken for sequencing was PBMCs. This chain is built from TRBV7-8 and TRBJ2-7, with 7 junctional bases fitting TRBD2. This receptor was obtained from a woman in her twenties or thirties in good health and CMV-seronegative. In nucleotides, the sequence is TGTGCCAGCAGCCTCGGGGGGAGCCCCTACGAGCAGTACTTC. It is translated as CASSLGGSPYEQYF.